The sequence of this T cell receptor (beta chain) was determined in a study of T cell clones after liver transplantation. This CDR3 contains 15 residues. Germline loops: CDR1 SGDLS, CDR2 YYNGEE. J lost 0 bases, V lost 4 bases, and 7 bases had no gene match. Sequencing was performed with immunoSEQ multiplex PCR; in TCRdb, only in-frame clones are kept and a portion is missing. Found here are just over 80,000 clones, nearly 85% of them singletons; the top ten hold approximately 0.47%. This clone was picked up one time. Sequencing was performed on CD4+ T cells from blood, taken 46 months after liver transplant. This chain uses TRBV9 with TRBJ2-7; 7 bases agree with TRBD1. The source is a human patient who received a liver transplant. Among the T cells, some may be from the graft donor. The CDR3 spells CASSLTGSSSYEQYF. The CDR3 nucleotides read TGTGCCAGCAGCCTGACAGGGTCAAGCTCCTACGAGCAGTACTTC.